This TCR beta chain was obtained from a study of shared clonotypes between healthy human individuals. General study points: Larger richness was generally estimated for naive than memory subsets.

Both subsets, CD45RA+ naive and CD45RA-negative memory, were split from the CD4+ cells. This CDR3 comprises 11 residues. CDR1 SQVTM and CDR2 ANQGSEA come from the germline V gene. Deletions cut 0 bases from V and 5 bases from J, with 4 bases between. Worth noting for this clone: The antigen is unknown. The identical CDR3 is also encoded by other nucleotide sequences in the sample.

TCRdb's table, derived via immunoSEQ multiplex PCR, lists solely in-frame clones and lacks some. The sample holds approximately 2.5 million clones; more than 80% are singletons and the top ten take around 0.14%. The chain combines TRBV29-1 with TRBJ1-1; the D is unclear. Sequenced: naive CD4+ T cells sorted from blood. Subset of the sample: CD45RA+ positively selected. This receptor was identified in a young man in good health. The CDR3 DNA follows: TGCAGCGTTGAAGAGGGTACTGAAGCTTTCTTT. Amino acids: CSVEEGTEAFF.